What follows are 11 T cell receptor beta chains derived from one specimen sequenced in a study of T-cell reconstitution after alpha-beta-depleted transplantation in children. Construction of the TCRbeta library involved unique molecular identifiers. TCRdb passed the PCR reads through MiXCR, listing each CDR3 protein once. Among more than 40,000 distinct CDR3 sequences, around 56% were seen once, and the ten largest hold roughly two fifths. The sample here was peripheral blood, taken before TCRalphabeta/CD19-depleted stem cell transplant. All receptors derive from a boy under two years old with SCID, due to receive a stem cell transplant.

The CDR3 region is CSARAPGGLEQYF. DNA of the CDR3: TGCAGTGCTAGAGCCCCGGGGGGTCTCGAGCAGTACTTC. J is TRBJ2-7 and V is TRBV20-1, with TRBD2 matching over 7 bases. Trimming cost V 1 base and J 6 bases; bases outside gene matches: 6. The CDR3 spans 13 residues. The germline CDR1 and CDR2 sequences are DFQATT and SNEGSKA (reference sequence).

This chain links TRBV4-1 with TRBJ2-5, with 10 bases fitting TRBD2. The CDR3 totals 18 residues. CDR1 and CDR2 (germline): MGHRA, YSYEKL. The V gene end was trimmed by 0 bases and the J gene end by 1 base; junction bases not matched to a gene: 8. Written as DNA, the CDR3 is TGCGCCAGCAGCCAAGATCGGGCTAGCGGGGGATTCCAAGAGACCCAGTACTTC. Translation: CASSQDRASGGFQETQYF.

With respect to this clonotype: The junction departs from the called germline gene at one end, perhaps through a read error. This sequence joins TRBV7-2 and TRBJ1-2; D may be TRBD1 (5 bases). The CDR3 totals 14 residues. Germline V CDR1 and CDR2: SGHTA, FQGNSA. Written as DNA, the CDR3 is TGTGCCAGCAGCTTAGACGGGCAGGGCTATGGCCACACCTTC. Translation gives CASSLDGQGYGHTF.

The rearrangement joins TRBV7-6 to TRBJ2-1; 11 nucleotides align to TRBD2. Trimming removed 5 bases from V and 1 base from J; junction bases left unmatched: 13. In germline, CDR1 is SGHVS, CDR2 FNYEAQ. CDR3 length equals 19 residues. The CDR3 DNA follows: TGTGCCAGCAGCCCCAGCTCCGATTTAGCGGGGGGGTCCTACAATGAGCAGTTCTTC. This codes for CASSPSSDLAGGSYNEQFF.

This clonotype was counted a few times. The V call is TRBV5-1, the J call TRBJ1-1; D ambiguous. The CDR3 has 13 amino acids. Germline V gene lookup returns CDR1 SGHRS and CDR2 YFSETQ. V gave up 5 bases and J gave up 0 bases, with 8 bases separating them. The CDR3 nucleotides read TGCGCCAGCAGGGCAAGCATGAACACTGAAGCTTTCTTT. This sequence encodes CASRASMNTEAFF.

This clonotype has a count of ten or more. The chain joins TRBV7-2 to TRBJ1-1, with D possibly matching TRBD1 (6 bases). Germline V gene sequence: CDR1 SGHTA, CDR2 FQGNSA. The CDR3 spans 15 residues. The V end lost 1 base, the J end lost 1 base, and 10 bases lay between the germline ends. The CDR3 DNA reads TGTGCCAGCAGCTTAGACAGGACAGAGAACACTGAAGCTTTCTTT. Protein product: CASSLDRTENTEAFF.

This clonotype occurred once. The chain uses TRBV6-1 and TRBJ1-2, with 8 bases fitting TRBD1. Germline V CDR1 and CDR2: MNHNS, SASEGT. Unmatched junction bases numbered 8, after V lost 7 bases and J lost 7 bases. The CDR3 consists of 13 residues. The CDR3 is CASTAGQGIGYTF. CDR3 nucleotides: TGTGCCAGCACCGCCGGACAGGGCATTGGCTACACCTTC.

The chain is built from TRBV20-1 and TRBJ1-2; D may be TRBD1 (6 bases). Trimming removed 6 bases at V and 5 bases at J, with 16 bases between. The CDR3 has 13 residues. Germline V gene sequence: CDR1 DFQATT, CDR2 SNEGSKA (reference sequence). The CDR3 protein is CSAPGQLEYGYTF. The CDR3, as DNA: TGCAGTGCCCCCGGACAGTTGGAATATGGCTACACCTTC.

This chain's CDR3 is CASSGGDRYEQYF. CDR3 nucleotides: TGTGCCAGCAGCGGTGGCGACCGCTACGAGCAGTACTTC. The genes are TRBV4-2 and TRBJ2-7, with no clear D. This CDR3 contains 13 residues. The V end was cut by 5 bases, the J end by 3 bases, with 11 bases between. The germline V gene encodes CDR1 LGHNA and CDR2 YNFKEQ.

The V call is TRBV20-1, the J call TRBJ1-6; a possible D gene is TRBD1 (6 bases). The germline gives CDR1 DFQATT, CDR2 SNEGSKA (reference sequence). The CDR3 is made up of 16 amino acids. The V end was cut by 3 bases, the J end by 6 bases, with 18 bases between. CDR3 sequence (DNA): TGCAGTGCTAGGGCGCGGGGGCAGGGGTTTAATTCACCCCTCCACTTT. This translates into CSARARGQGFNSPLHF.

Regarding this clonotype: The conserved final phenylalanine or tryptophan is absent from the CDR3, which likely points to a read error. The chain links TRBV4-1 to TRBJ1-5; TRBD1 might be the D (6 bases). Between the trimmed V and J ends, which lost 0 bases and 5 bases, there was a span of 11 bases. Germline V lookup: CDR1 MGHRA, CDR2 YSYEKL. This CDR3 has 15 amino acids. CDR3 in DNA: TGCGCCAGCAGCCAAGATGGGGGGCAGGATCAGCCCCAGCATTAT. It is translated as CASSQDGGQDQPQHY.